Shown below are 15 T cell receptor beta chains from a single sample sequenced in a study of technical replicates of blood from several donors. Sequencing used immunoSEQ multiplex PCR; TCRdb keeps in-frame clones, though not all of them. The sample includes 75,000 to 95,000 clones, under 95% of them seen just once. The specimen sequenced was T cells isolated from PBMCs. Receptors originate from a human donor in good health.

This CDR3 is CASGKLAGSIYTQYF. CDR3 sequence (DNA): TGTGCCAGCGGTAAACTAGCGGGAAGCATTTATACGCAGTATTTT. The chain joins TRBV6-5 to TRBJ2-3, with TRBD2 identical over 10 bases. There are 15 residues in the CDR3. Unmatched junction bases numbered 12, after V lost 8 bases and J lost 7 bases. From germline, CDR1 is MNHEY and CDR2 SVGAGI.

The V call is TRBV6-5, the J call TRBJ2-7; D ambiguous. Germline-derived CDR1 and CDR2 are MNHEY and SVGAGI. With 6 bases removed from V and 0 bases from J, the gap between germline ends came to 6 bases. This CDR3 region has 12 residues. This CDR3 is CASSPSSYEQYF. In DNA, the CDR3 is TGTGCCAGCAGCCCTAGCTCCTACGAGCAGTACTTC.

The chain carries TRBV7-9 and TRBJ1-1; possibly TRBD1 for D (5 bases). This CDR3 is 15 amino acids long. Germline V lookup: CDR1 SEHNR, CDR2 FQNEAQ (reference sequence). Trimming removed 4 bases from V and 2 bases from J, with 14 bases in between. CDR3 protein: CASSSSRGLNTEAFF. The CDR3 DNA reads TGTGCCAGCAGCTCCAGTAGGGGCCTCAACACTGAAGCTTTCTTT.

Here the CDR3 DNA reads TGTGCCAGCAGCCACATCCGGGACAGGGGGAATGAGCAGTTCTTC. Translation gives CASSHIRDRGNEQFF. The chain has TRBV6-1 and TRBJ2-1, with 11 bases fitting TRBD1. Losses at the gene ends were 6 bases for V and 7 bases for J; bases not matched to a gene: 8. Looked up from germline, CDR1 is MNHNS and CDR2 is SASEGT. The CDR3 has 15 residues.

This clone was counted only a few times. The genes are TRBV6-6 and TRBJ1-1; D not certain. V was trimmed by 6 bases and J by 10 bases, leaving 15 bases between them. This CDR3 has 12 residues. Per germline, CDR1 MNHNY and CDR2 SVGAGI (reference sequence). The chain's CDR3 is CASSNARGPAFF. CDR3 coding DNA: TGTGCCAGCAGCAACGCACGGGGTCCAGCTTTCTTT.

This rearrangement joins TRBV5-6 to TRBJ2-1; tentative D call: TRBD2 (6 bases). The CDR3 contains 16 residues. Looked up from germline, CDR1 is SGHDT and CDR2 is YYEEEE. Between the trimmed V and J ends, which lost 1 base and 10 bases, there was a span of 21 bases. The CDR3 here is CASSLLAVLGINEQFF. In DNA, the CDR3 is TGTGCCAGCAGCTTGTTAGCGGTCCTCGGGATAAACGAGCAGTTCTTC. The whole variable domain, remainder taken from reference TRBV5-6 and TRBJ2-1, is DAGVTQSPTHLIKTRGQQVTLRCSPKSGHDTVSWYQQALGQGPQFIFQYYEEEERQRGNFPDRFSGHQFPNYSSELNVNALLLGDSALYLCASSLLAVLGINEQFFGPGTRLTVL.

The chain employs TRBV7-9 and TRBJ2-5, with 9 bases lining up with TRBD2. There are 16 residues in the CDR3. J gave up 7 bases and V 5 bases, and 14 bases lay outside the gene matches. CDR1 is SEHNR, CDR2 FQNEAQ, per germline (reference sequence). The CDR3 nucleotides are TGTGCCAGCAGCACAGGGCTAGCGGGGCCCCGGGGGACCCAGTACTTC. It specifies CASSTGLAGPRGTQYF.

The V gene is TRBV28, the J gene TRBJ2-7; 9 bases match TRBD2. The CDR3 runs 12 residues. Germline CDR1 is MDHEN and CDR2 is SYDVKM. After removal of 11 bases from V and 4 bases from J, the junction contained 6 bases not matched to a gene. CDR3 in amino acids: CASASGMYEQYF. The CDR3 DNA sequence: TGTGCCTCGGCTAGCGGGATGTACGAGCAGTACTTC.

The rearrangement uses TRBV4-1 and TRBJ1-3; unclear D gene. V was trimmed by 7 bases and J by 3 bases, leaving 4 bases between them. This CDR3 is 11 amino acids long. Germline CDR1 MGHRA, CDR2 YSYEKL. The CDR3 region is CASTGGNTIYF. The CDR3 nucleotides read TGCGCCAGCACAGGTGGAAACACCATATATTTT.

V usage is TRBV11-1 and J usage is TRBJ2-1, with D possibly being TRBD1 (5 bases). Looked up from germline, CDR1 is SGHAT and CDR2 is FQDESV (reference sequence). This CDR3 is 15 amino acids long. V was pared by 3 bases and J by 1 base, with 10 bases between. DNA of the CDR3: TGTGCCAGCAGCTTTAGACAGTTATCCTACAATGAGCAGTTCTTC. This gives the protein CASSFRQLSYNEQFF.

This sequence joins TRBV7-6 and TRBJ1-1, with 10 bases lining up with TRBD1. CDR1 is SGHVS, CDR2 FNYEAQ, per germline. This CDR3 has 15 residues. After removal of 4 bases from V and 7 bases from J, the junction contained 9 bases not matched to a gene. CDR3 coding DNA: TGTGCCAGCAGCTCCCCCGGGACAGGGGCCCTTGAAGCTTTCTTT. Translated, it gives CASSSPGTGALEAFF.

The J gene is TRBJ2-3, the V gene TRBV28; TRBD1 is a possible D gene (6 bases). This CDR3 contains 15 residues. The germline gives CDR1 MDHEN, CDR2 SYDVKM. V dropped 5 bases and J dropped 6 bases, with 18 bases sitting between them. The CDR3 DNA is TGTGCCAGCAGTCCAGGGGCCAGAGATGAGGATACGCAGTATTTT. The encoded protein is CASSPGARDEDTQYF.

The J gene is TRBJ2-2, the V gene TRBV5-4; 7 positions match TRBD2. The CDR3 spans 14 residues. Germline V lookup: CDR1 SGHNT, CDR2 YYREEE (reference sequence). Trimming cost V 1 base and J 4 bases; bases outside gene matches: 1. The CDR3: CASSLSGGTGELFF. CDR3 DNA sequence: TGTGCCAGCAGCTTGTCGGGGGGCACCGGGGAGCTGTTTTTT.

The genes are TRBV7-9 and TRBJ2-1; 9 nucleotides agree with TRBD2. In germline, CDR1 is SEHNR, CDR2 FQNEAQ (reference sequence). Trimming at V came to 0 bases and at J to 6 bases, leaving 3 bases not matched to a gene. This CDR3 spans 15 amino acids. The CDR3 DNA is TGTGCCAGCAGCTTAGCGCGGCGGGAGGGCAATGAGCAGTTCTTC. This translates into CASSLARREGNEQFF.

This chain connects TRBV4-1 to TRBJ1-2, with 7 positions matching TRBD1. V was pared by 0 bases and J by 6 bases, with 13 bases of the junction left unmatched. Germline loops: CDR1 MGHRA, CDR2 YSYEKL. The CDR3 contains 17 residues. CDR3 in amino acids: CASSQDRIQDRLNGYTF. The CDR3 DNA is TGCGCCAGCAGCCAAGATCGGATTCAGGACAGGTTGAATGGCTACACCTTC.